Below, 30 T cell receptor beta chains from the same sample are listed, as sequenced in a study of blood T cells in healthy people across ages. PCR was performed a second time for 7 to 11 cycles using a sample-barcoded 5' primer and a J-beta primer mix. TCRdb re-derived calls from the 5' RACE reads in MiXCR, one entry per CDR3 protein. The sample records hundreds of thousands of distinct CDR3 sequences, approximately 60% being singletons. The specimen sequenced was blood. The receptors were sampled from a man aged 35 to 55 in good health.

The chain couples TRBV28 to TRBJ2-5; D is possibly TRBD1 (5 bases). Germline V gene data show CDR1 as MDHEN and CDR2 as SYDVKM. This CDR3 has 14 amino acids. Trimming stripped 10 bases from V and 0 bases from J, with 15 bases between. CDR3 DNA sequence: TGTGCCACCCGCTCAGGGCCGTACCAAGAGACCCAGTACTTC. Translating it yields CATRSGPYQETQYF.

The chain couples TRBV3-1 to TRBJ2-1; TRBD2 agrees at 12 bases. The germline V gene has CDR1 LGHDT and CDR2 YNNKEL (reference sequence). The CDR3 covers 15 residues. Unmatched junction bases numbered 5, after V lost 3 bases and J lost 8 bases. CDR3 coding DNA: TGTGCCAGCAGCCAGGAGACTAGCGGGAGAGATGAGCAGTTCTTC. This translates into CASSQETSGRDEQFF.

The chain couples TRBV20-1 to TRBJ1-1; TRBD1 matches 8 bases. CDR3 size: 16 residues. Germline V gene sequence: CDR1 DFQATT, CDR2 SNEGSKA (reference sequence). The V segment lost 4 bases and the J segment 5 bases; nucleotides outside the gene matches: 15. In nucleotides, the CDR3 is TGCAGTGCTATCTGGCCCAAGGGACAGGAAGGGACTGAAGCTTTCTTT. Residues: CSAIWPKGQEGTEAFF.

The rearrangement joins TRBV5-6 to TRBJ2-1; 9 positions match TRBD1. The CDR3 has 15 residues. Germline lookup yields CDR1 SGHDT and CDR2 YYEEEE. V gave up 4 bases and J gave up 7 bases; unmatched junction bases: 9. DNA of the CDR3: TGTGCCAGCAGCAACCGGGACAGGGAAGCTAATGAGCAGTTCTTC. This codes for CASSNRDREANEQFF.

The chain combines TRBV24-1 with TRBJ2-1; 10 bases map to TRBD2. CDR1 and CDR2 from the germline V gene are KGHDR and SFDVKD. The CDR3 contains 18 residues. The V and J ends lost 5 bases and 1 base, in that order; junction bases with no gene match: 10. CDR3 in DNA: TGTGCCACCAGTGTCCTAGCGGGAGTATGTGGGTCCTACAATGAGCAGTTCTTC. This gives the protein CATSVLAGVCGSYNEQFF.

The J gene is TRBJ2-5, the V gene TRBV5-1; D is tentatively TRBD1 or TRBD2 (5 bases each). V lost 0 bases and J lost 1, with 10 bases in between. The CDR3 contains 15 residues. Germline values: CDR1 SGHRS, CDR2 YFSETQ. The CDR3 loop reads CASSLVGEPQETQYF. The CDR3 DNA sequence: TGCGCCAGCAGCTTGGTAGGGGAGCCCCAAGAGACCCAGTACTTC. Variable domain in full (rest from reference TRBV5-1 and TRBJ2-5): KAGVTQTPRYLIKTRGQQVTLSCSPISGHRSVSWYQQTPGQGLQFLFEYFSETQRNKGNFPGRFSGRQFSNSRSEMNVSTLELGDSALYLCASSLVGEPQETQYFGPGTRLLVL.

In this sample, this clonotype turned up a few times. V and J are TRBV5-1 and TRBJ1-2, with TRBD1 matching over 7 bases. Germline V gene data show CDR1 as SGHRS and CDR2 as YFSETQ. The V segment lost 4 bases and the J segment 8 bases; nucleotides outside the gene matches: 14. The CDR3 is made up of 15 amino acids. In DNA, the CDR3 is TGCGCCAGCAGCGGACGACAGGGACCCTCGCGAGGCTACACCTTC. Translating gives CASSGRQGPSRGYTF.

This clonotype was counted only a few times. The CDR3 DNA reads as TGCAGTGCTTATTCGTCAGGGGGGCGACCCTACGAGCAGTACTTC. Protein sequence: CSAYSSGGRPYEQYF. V gene TRBV20-1 combines with J gene TRBJ2-7; D is possibly TRBD1 (7 bases). Trimming stripped 5 bases from V and 2 bases from J, with 19 bases between. Looked up from germline, CDR1 is DFQATT and CDR2 is SNEGSKA (reference sequence). The CDR3 spans 15 residues.

This clonotype was picked up many times. The rearrangement uses TRBV27 and TRBJ2-3; D unresolved. Trimming pared 3 bases from V and 2 bases from J, leaving 6 bases between. Germline V lookup: CDR1 MNHEY, CDR2 SMNVEV (reference sequence). This CDR3 has 13 residues. The CDR3: CASSFSATDTQYF. CDR3 DNA: TGTGCCAGCAGTTTCAGTGCCACAGATACGCAGTATTTT.

The V gene is TRBV12-3 or TRBV12-4, the J gene TRBJ1-6, with TRBD1 as a possible D gene (6 bases). V was cut by 5 bases and J by 2 bases, with 16 bases left in between. The CDR3 runs to 17 residues. The CDR3 loop is CASSGRAGATYNSPLHF. The CDR3 DNA is TGTGCCAGCAGTGGCCGTGCAGGGGCGACCTATAATTCACCCCTCCACTTT.

The chain has TRBV7-2 and TRBJ2-7, with D maybe TRBD2 (6 bases). The J call is in doubt because the DNA end fits TRBJ2-5 better. Germline CDR1 reads SGHTA; CDR2 reads FQGNSA. This CDR3 has 15 residues. CDR3 in DNA: TGTGCCAGCAGCAAGTCGAGGGGACTTGGGGAGACCCAGTACTTC. Translating gives CASSKSRGLGETQYF.

This clonotype was counted a few times. The chain uses TRBV7-9 and TRBJ1-2; D gene uncertain. Trimming took off 10 bases at V and 6 bases at J, with 12 bases between the two ends. The CDR3 runs to 11 residues. Germline V gene lookup returns CDR1 SEHNR and CDR2 FQNEAQ (reference sequence). CDR3 DNA: TGTGCCAACCAAGAAAGGGATGGCTACACCTTC. This encodes CANQERDGYTF.

This clonotype was seen a single time. The rearrangement links TRBV12-3 or TRBV12-4 to TRBJ1-3; D might be TRBD1 (5 bases). CDR3 length: 16 amino acids. Trimming removed 2 bases from V and 2 bases from J, with 13 bases in between. The DNA for the CDR3 is TGTGCCAGCAGTTTATCGCCAGGGCTGGCTGGAAACACCATATATTTT. Translation: CASSLSPGLAGNTIYF.

This chain connects TRBV5-1 to TRBJ2-5; D perhaps matches TRBD1 (6 bases). From germline, CDR1 is SGHRS and CDR2 YFSETQ. Trimming cost V 4 bases and J 5 bases, with 15 bases left between them. CDR3 length: 14 amino acids. Here the CDR3 reads CASSRNRVEETQYF. The CDR3 nucleotides read TGCGCCAGCAGCCGAAACAGGGTGGAGGAGACCCAGTACTTC.

This clonotype was picked up one time. The gene calls are TRBV5-8 and TRBJ2-2, with TRBD1 matching over 8 bases. Germline loops: CDR1 SGHTS, CDR2 YDEGEE. J gave up 4 bases and V 4 bases, and 6 bases lay outside the gene matches. CDR3 length equals 15 residues. The CDR3 is CASSPGQGGTGELFF. CDR3 sequence (DNA): TGTGCCAGCAGCCCCGGACAGGGAGGCACCGGGGAGCTGTTTTTT.

V is TRBV12-3 or TRBV12-4 and J is TRBJ2-3; 9 bases agree with TRBD1. CDR3 length: 19 residues. With V trimmed by 6 bases and J by 3 bases, 19 bases remained unmatched. This CDR3 is CASSSGQGPVSVLTDTQYF. In DNA form, the CDR3 reads TGTGCCAGCAGCTCGGGACAGGGTCCCGTTTCGGTTTTGACAGATACGCAGTATTTT.

The chain carries TRBV2 and TRBJ2-2, with D hard to call. The germline gives CDR1 SNHLY, CDR2 FYNNEI. The CDR3 is 14 residues long. V was trimmed by 3 bases and J by 3 bases, leaving 8 bases between them. CDR3 sequence: CASSENTYTGELFF. Written as DNA, the CDR3 is TGTGCCAGCAGTGAGAACACCTACACCGGGGAGCTGTTTTTT.

The chain carries TRBV20-1 and TRBJ2-5; 9 bases are a match to TRBD2. The CDR3 contains 16 residues. J lost 11 bases, V lost 3 bases, and 19 bases had no gene match. Germline values: CDR1 DFQATT, CDR2 SNEGSKA (reference sequence). The CDR3: CSARGSGGPLLREQYF. CDR3 coding DNA: TGCAGTGCTAGGGGTAGCGGGGGACCCCTCCTCCGGGAGCAGTACTTC.

In this sample, this clonotype turned up a few times. V gene TRBV6-2 or TRBV6-3 combines with J gene TRBJ2-5; TRBD2 might be the D (6 bases). The V and J ends lost 0 bases and 2 bases respectively, with 13 bases between them. The CDR3 runs to 16 residues. The germline gives CDR1 MNHEY, CDR2 SVGEGT. CDR3 region: CASSYSAGLVQETQYF. CDR3 in DNA: TGTGCCAGCAGTTACTCGGCGGGGCTAGTTCAAGAGACCCAGTACTTC.

This clonotype was picked up a small number of times. The chain recombines TRBV14 with TRBJ2-3; D perhaps matches TRBD2 (5 bases). This CDR3 contains 18 residues. CDR1 is SGHDN and CDR2 is FVKESK in the germline V gene. The ends were cut back, 5 bases at V and 5 bases at J, with 26 bases in the middle. The CDR3 sequence is CASSESSRSGSLEDTQYF. As DNA, the CDR3 is TGTGCCAGCAGCGAGTCCTCTCGCAGCGGATCACTAGAAGATACGCAGTATTTT.

This chain uses TRBV5-1 with TRBJ2-1; TRBD1 agrees at 7 bases. The germline V gene encodes CDR1 SGHRS and CDR2 YFSETQ. This CDR3 is 15 amino acids long. Trimming at V came to 0 bases and at J to 7 bases, leaving 7 bases not matched to a gene. The CDR3 DNA follows: TGCGCCAGCAGCTTGGTCGGTGGGGACAGAAATGAGCAGTTCTTC. Translated, it gives CASSLVGGDRNEQFF. Complete variable domain (other parts from reference TRBV5-1 and TRBJ2-1): KAGVTQTPRYLIKTRGQQVTLSCSPISGHRSVSWYQQTPGQGLQFLFEYFSETQRNKGNFPGRFSGRQFSNSRSEMNVSTLELGDSALYLCASSLVGGDRNEQFFGPGTRLTVL.

This clonotype was observed a handful of times. This sequence joins TRBV6-5 and TRBJ2-7, with D perhaps matching TRBD1 or TRBD2 (5 bases each). The V gene's germline CDR1 is MNHEY and CDR2 SVGAGI. CDR3 length equals 14 residues. The ends were cut back, 0 bases at V and 7 bases at J, with 13 bases in the middle. The CDR3 sequence is CASSYSSGTEEQYF. The CDR3 nucleotides are TGTGCCAGCAGTTACTCGTCCGGGACGGAGGAGCAGTACTTC.

The CDR3: CASSLTGREQFF. In DNA, the CDR3 is TGTGCCAGCAGTTTAACGGGGAGGGAGCAGTTCTTC. The chain has TRBV12-3 or TRBV12-4 and TRBJ2-1; the D gene is possibly TRBD2 (6 bases). Trimming stripped 2 bases from V and 10 bases from J, with 9 bases between. The CDR3 loop spans 12 amino acids.

This clonotype was recorded a few times. J is TRBJ2-3 and V is TRBV20-1, with no clear D. V was pared by 2 bases and J by 2 bases, with 5 bases between. The CDR3 spans 12 residues. Germline loops: CDR1 DFQATT, CDR2 SNEGSKA (reference sequence). CDR3 DNA sequence: TGCAGTGCTAGAACGGACACAGATACGCAGTATTTT. Translated: CSARTDTDTQYF.

This clonotype was observed a handful of times. The chain uses TRBV2 and TRBJ2-3; D call uncertain. V was trimmed by 5 bases and J by 4 bases, leaving 7 bases between them. Germline V gene data show CDR1 as SNHLY and CDR2 as FYNNEI. The length of the CDR3 is 12 residues. The CDR3 here is CASSLKSDTQYF. The CDR3 nucleotides read TGTGCCAGCAGTCTTAAATCAGATACGCAGTATTTT.

A few counts support this clonotype. The chain joins TRBV15 to TRBJ1-6; D not certain. The length of the CDR3 is 14 residues. V gave up 1 base and J gave up 6 bases, with 7 bases separating them. Germline CDR1 is LNHNV and CDR2 is YYDKDF (reference sequence). DNA for the CDR3: TGTGCCACCAGCAGAGGACTCGGTAATTCACCCCTCCACTTT. Amino acids: CATSRGLGNSPLHF.

The rearrangement joins TRBV28 to TRBJ2-1; maybe TRBD2 (5 bases). The CDR3 sequence is 14 residues long. Trimming shortened V by 5 bases and J by 2 bases, and 10 bases separated the two germline ends. Germline V gene lookup returns CDR1 MDHEN and CDR2 SYDVKM. The CDR3 coding sequence is TGTGCCAGCAGTGCGGGTCCGACCTACAATGAGCAGTTCTTC. Its protein product is CASSAGPTYNEQFF.

The CDR3 protein is CASSLDGTGVVETQYF. CDR3 bases: TGTGCCAGCAGCTTAGACGGGACAGGGGTGGTCGAGACCCAGTACTTC. The chain is built from TRBV7-2 and TRBJ2-7; 10 bases align to TRBD1. The tail of the sequence fits TRBJ2-5 better, so the J call may be wrong. Germline CDR1 SGHTA, CDR2 FQGNSA. The CDR3 is made up of 16 amino acids.

The V gene is TRBV4-1, the J gene TRBJ1-5; D ambiguous. V was clipped by 1 base and J by 11 bases, with 9 bases between them. The germline V gene has CDR1 MGHRA and CDR2 YSYEKL. The CDR3 spans 12 residues. CDR3: CASSQGGQTQHF. The CDR3 DNA follows: TGCGCCAGCAGCCAAGGAGGGCAGACCCAGCATTTT.

In its sample, this clonotype was seen a few times. Compared with germline, one end of the junction differs, possibly owing to a read error. This chain links TRBV5-1 with TRBJ2-4; 10 positions match TRBD2. The DNA end is a closer match to TRBJ2-7, so the J assignment may be wrong. Germline V gives CDR1 SGHRS, CDR2 YFSETQ. The CDR3 has 13 residues. The CDR3: CASSLASGSEQYF. DNA for the CDR3: TGTGCCAGCAGTTTAGCTAGCGGGAGCGAGCAGTACTTC.